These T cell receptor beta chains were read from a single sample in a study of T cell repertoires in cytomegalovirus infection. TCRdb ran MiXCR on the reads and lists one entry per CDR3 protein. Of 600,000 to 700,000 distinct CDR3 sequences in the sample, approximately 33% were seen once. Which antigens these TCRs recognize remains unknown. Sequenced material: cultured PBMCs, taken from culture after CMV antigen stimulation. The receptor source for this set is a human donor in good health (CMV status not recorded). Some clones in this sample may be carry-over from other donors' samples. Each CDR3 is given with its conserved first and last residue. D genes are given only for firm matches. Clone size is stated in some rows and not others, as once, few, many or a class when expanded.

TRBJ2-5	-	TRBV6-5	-	TGTGCCAGCAGTTCCCGTTGGGCGGCCCAAGAGACCCAGTACTTC	CASSSRWAAQETQYF
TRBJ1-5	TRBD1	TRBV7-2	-	TGTGCCAGCAGCCGTACAGGGGGCGCTCAGCCCCAGCATTTT	CASSRTGGAQPQHF
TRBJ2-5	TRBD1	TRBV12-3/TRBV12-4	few	TGTGCCAGCAGTTTATCGGCCAGGGGGGAGACCCAGTACTTC	CASSLSARGETQYF
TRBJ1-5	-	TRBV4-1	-	TGCGCCAGCAGCCAAGGTTGGACAGAGAATCAGCCCCAGCATTTT	CASSQGWTENQPQHF
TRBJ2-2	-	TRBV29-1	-	TGCAGCGTTGTGCAGCAACGCGGCACCGGGGAGCTGTTTTTT	CSVVQQRGTGELFF
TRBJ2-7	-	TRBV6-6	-	TGTGCCAGCACGTCCCGCCTCCAGGCTCGGAACGAGCAGTACTTC	CASTSRLQARNEQYF
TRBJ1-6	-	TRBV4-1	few	TGCGCCAGCAGCCAAAGGGTAGTGCAGGGGACGGGTAATTCACCCCTCCACTTT	CASSQRVVQGTGNSPLHF
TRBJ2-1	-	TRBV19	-	TGTGCCAGTAGGGAGAGGTCGACCTACAATGAGCAGTTCTTC	CASRERSTYNEQFF
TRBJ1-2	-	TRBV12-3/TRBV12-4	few	TGTGCCAGCACCATATCCTACACGGGGGCCACCTTC	CASTISYTGATF
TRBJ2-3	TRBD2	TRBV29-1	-	TGCAGCGTTGAGCCTAGCGGTTACACAGATACGCAGTATTTT	CSVEPSGYTDTQYF
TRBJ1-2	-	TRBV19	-	TGTGCCAGTTTGGGCAGGGAGAGGGGTGATTATGGCTACACCTTC	CASLGRERGDYGYTF
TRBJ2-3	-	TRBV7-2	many	TGTGCCAGCAGCCCCCCCGGATTCACAGATACGCAGTATTTT	CASSPPGFTDTQYF
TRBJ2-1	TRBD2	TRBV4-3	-	TGCGCCAGCAGCCGCAACCATATAGCGGGAGATGAGCAGTTCTTC	CASSRNHIAGDEQFF
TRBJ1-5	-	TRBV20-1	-	TGCAGTGCTAGTCGGGGGCGGGATCAGCCCCAGCATTTT	CSASRGRDQPQHF
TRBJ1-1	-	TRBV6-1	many	TGTGCCAGCAGTGTTGGATGGGGTCCTAGTCTCTACACTGAAGCTTTCTTT	CASSVGWGPSLYTEAFF
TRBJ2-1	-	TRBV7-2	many	TGTGCCAGCAGCTTAGTAGCCCTTAGGGGGGCATACAATGAGCAGTTCTTC	CASSLVALRGAYNEQFF
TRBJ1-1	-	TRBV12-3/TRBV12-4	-	TGTGCCAGCAGTACGGGGAACATTATGAACACTGAAGCTTTCTTT	CASSTGNIMNTEAFF
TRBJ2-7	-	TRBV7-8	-	TGTGCCAGCAGCCGCAGAGGGGTCTACGAGCAGTACTTC	CASSRRGVYEQYF
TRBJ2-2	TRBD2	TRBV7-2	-	TGTGCCAGCAGCTTACGGTTTAGTGGCGGGAGGAACACCGGGGAGCTGTTTTTT	CASSLRFSGGRNTGELFF
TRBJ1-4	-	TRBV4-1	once	TGCGCCAGCAGGAGGGGATTTGCAACTAATGAAAAACTGTTTTTT	CASRRGFATNEKLFF
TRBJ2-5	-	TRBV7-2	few	TGTGCCAGCAGCCGTAGCGGTGCGCAAGAGACCCAGTACTTC	CASSRSGAQETQYF
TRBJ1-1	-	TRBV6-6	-	TGTGCCAGTCACTCCCGAGGAGGGGGATCCGTGCGGATGAACACTGAAGCTTTCTTT	CASHSRGGGSVRMNTEAFF
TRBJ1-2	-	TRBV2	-	TGTGCCAGCAGTGAACAGACCTATGGCTACACCTTC	CASSEQTYGYTF
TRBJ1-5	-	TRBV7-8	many	TGTGCCAGCAGCCGGGGAGGGAAGCAGCCCCAGCATTTT	CASSRGGKQPQHF
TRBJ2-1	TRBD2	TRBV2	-	TGTGCCAGCAGTCCCTGGCGGGAGCTTGTTAATGAGCAGTTCTTC	CASSPWRELVNEQFF
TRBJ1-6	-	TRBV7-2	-	TGTGCCAGCAGCCTCAATGGGGTTAAGGGCAATTCACCCCTCCACTTT	CASSLNGVKGNSPLHF
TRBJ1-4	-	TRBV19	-	TGTGCCAGTAGTTCGACAGCAAGCAATGAAAAACTGTTTTTT	CASSSTASNEKLFF
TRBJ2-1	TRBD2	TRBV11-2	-	TGTGCCAGCAGCTTAGGGACTAGCGGGAGCGGTGGGGACCAGCAGTTCTTC	CASSLGTSGSGGDQQFF
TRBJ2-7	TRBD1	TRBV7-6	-	TGTGCCAGCAGCCAACTGGACAGGGGTAGCGAGCAGTACTTC	CASSQLDRGSEQYF
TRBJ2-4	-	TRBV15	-	TGTGCCACCAGCAGAGTGGTCAGTGGCGGGCACATTCAGTACTTC	CATSRVVSGGHIQYF
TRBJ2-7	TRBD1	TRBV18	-	TGTGCCAGCTCACCAGGGACAGAGTACGAGCAGTACTTC	CASSPGTEYEQYF
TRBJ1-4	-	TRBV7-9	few	TGTGCCAGCAGCTTAGAACAGGCCCGACATGAAAAACTGTTTTTT	CASSLEQARHEKLFF
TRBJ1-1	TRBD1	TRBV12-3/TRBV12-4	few	TGTGCCAGCAGTTTAGGGACAGGGGGCCCCCTTGAAGCTTTCTTT	CASSLGTGGPLEAFF
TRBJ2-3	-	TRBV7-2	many	TGTGCCAGCAGCCACCCAGGGGGGGGCCTTTCCCCAGATACGCAGTATTTT	CASSHPGGGLSPDTQYF
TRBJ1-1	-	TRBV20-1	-	TGCAGTGCTAGAACAGGGTTGGGAAACACTGAAGCTTTCTTT	CSARTGLGNTEAFF
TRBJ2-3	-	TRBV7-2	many	TGTGCCAGCAGCTCGACATATACGCAGTATTTT	CASSSTYTQYF
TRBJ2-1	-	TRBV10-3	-	TGTGCCATCAGTGATTCGGCTAGGGGCTACAATGAGCAGTTCTTC	CAISDSARGYNEQFF
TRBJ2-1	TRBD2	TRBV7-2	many	TGTGCCAGCAGGTCAGCGGGAGGGTCCTACAATGAGCAGTTCTTC	CASRSAGGSYNEQFF
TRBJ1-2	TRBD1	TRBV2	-	TGTGCCAGCAGGGCAGGGGGCGACTATGGCTACACCTTC	CASRAGGDYGYTF
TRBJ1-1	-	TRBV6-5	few	TGTGCCAGCAGCTATCACGCGGGGAACACTGAAGCTTTCTTT	CASSYHAGNTEAFF
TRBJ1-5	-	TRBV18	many	TGTGCCAGCAGCCCCGGGACGGGAAATCAGCCCCAGCATTTT	CASSPGTGNQPQHF
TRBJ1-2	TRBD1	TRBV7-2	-	TGTGCCAGCAGCTTAGCCGGGACAGGGGCTGGAGGAGGCTACACCTTC	CASSLAGTGAGGGYTF